The present T cell receptor beta chain was sequenced within a study of blood T cell repertoires in COVID-19 (dated by TCRdb to 2020 to 2022). Study-wide context: Collaborator samples came from the United States, Italy and Spain and covered acute and convalescent phases of COVID-19. A de-identified subject ID, COVID-19 status, age in years and sex were almost always included in the sample metadata. Samples were obtained from the ongoing ImmuneRACE study (first 160 participants) and from approximately 1,200 subjects provided by 6 global collaborators. The repertoires were released in a freely available public database meant as a resource for research on the immune response to SARS-CoV-2. The prospective study material was composed of cDNA or gDNA derived from T cells, B-cell-depleted T cells, or PBMCs. Subjects who had been exposed to COVID-19, were actively infected with it, or had recovered from it provided the deeply sampled blood TCRbeta repertoires that made up the dataset. Where available, HLA class I and class II types were taken from metadata supplied by the sample provider and were not determined by assay-based typing. General conclusions and limits of the study: How much clinical and demographic metadata was included differed by source and by participant, and the metadata was provided uncurated.

TCRbeta CDR3 regions were amplified from genomic DNA using the immunoSEQ Assay, a bias-controlled multiplex PCR. As for the authors' bioinformatics: The number of nucleated cells in each sample was estimated by amplification of reference gene primers within the assay. To quantify the absolute abundance of each unique TCRbeta CDR3 rearrangement, sequence reads were collapsed and filtered. Productive Simpson clonality was computed per sample as the square root of Simpson's diversity index over productive rearrangements. Not all clones reach the TCRdb copy of this immuneACCESS table, which keeps in-frame sequences only. Checked studies attribute under half of the gap to unresolved V genes and leave the rest unexplained. Clone size and V and J calls were adopted from that table, with D and trimming inferred from the DNA. This sample is represented by just over 300,000 clones; roughly 91% of them were singletons. The top ten clonotypes cover over 1.5% of the sample.

As concerns this clone: Which antigen it targets is not known. Base qualities are not provided; no much larger clone lies one nucleotide away. Other DNA sequences in this sample translate to the same CDR3.

The CDR3 measures 12 amino acids from cysteine to phenylalanine. Only the CDR3 portion is preserved as DNA: 36 bases, with reading frame beginning at the first base. V is clipped by 6 bases and J by 7 bases, and the sequence between their germline boundaries is 9 bases long. Taken from the germline V gene, the CDR1 and CDR2 loops are SNHLY and FYNNEI. In Seattle, one collaborating source enrolled patients while the infection was active and tracked those patients longitudinally over the course of disease. The collaborating institutions used their own protocols to collect whole blood in K2EDTA tubes. For TCRbeta analysis, collaborators shipped samples as frozen whole blood, isolated PBMCs, or DNA extracted from either of those sample types.

The TCR originated in a woman in her 30s with COVID-19, enrolled during active disease. Sequenced: peripheral blood. This chain joins TRBV2 to TRBJ1-4; TRBD1 might be the D gene, on 5 matching bases. The CDR3 in this case is CASSGTLEKLFF. DNA sequence: TGTGCCAGCAGCGGGACTCTTGAAAAACTGTTTTTT.